This note documents a single TCR beta chain sequence. The record originates from a study of blood T cell repertoires in COVID-19. Study-level information: From T cells, B-cell-depleted T cells, or PBMCs came the material, which was cDNA or gDNA.

Assay used: immunoSEQ multiplex PCR; TCRdb lists only in-frame clones, some missing. The sample consists of about 200,000 clones, about four fifths of them appearing once. Enrolled through a virtual design, the participants were between roughly 18 and 90 years of age and came from some 26 US areas. The length of the CDR3 is 15 residues. With 1 base removed from V and 1 base from J, the gap between germline ends came to 11 bases. Germline V gene sequence: CDR1 MNHNS, CDR2 SASEGT. Sequenced input: PBMCs or T cells enriched from blood (not recorded which). The chain combines TRBV6-1 with TRBJ2-7; tentatively, D is TRBD2 (6 bases). This TCR was recovered from a man aged 40-49 years who had recovered from COVID-19. CDR3 sequence (DNA): TGTGCCAGCAGTGAAGGAGGTGGGACTTCCTACGAGCAGTACGTC. Translated: CASSEGGGTSYEQYV.